Below, 9 T cell receptor beta chains from the same sample are listed, as sequenced in a study of human T cells and chemical hapten exposure. From the RACE reads, TCRdb called clonotypes with MiXCR, one entry per CDR3 protein. The table has some 360,000 distinct CDR3 sequences, 4.5% to 5.5% seen once. Time point meaning: pre-sensitization, week 0. The treatment denotes: therapeutic diphenylcyclopropenone sensitization with weekly scalp DPC. This specimen was whole blood, taken in connection with sensitization to the hapten diphenylcyclopropenone (DPC). Source of these receptors: a woman aged 50 to 60 with alopecia areata. Some clones in this sample may be carry-over from other donors' samples.

The sample holds a few counts of this clonotype. The chain recombines TRBV14 with TRBJ2-7; a possible D gene is TRBD1 (6 bases). V lost 8 bases and J lost 2, with 16 bases in between. The CDR3 is 14 residues long. Looked up from germline, CDR1 is SGHDN and CDR2 is FVKESK. As DNA, the CDR3 is TGTGCCAGCGCTTTCGTCAGGGGCCCCTACGAGCAGTACTTC. Its protein product is CASAFVRGPYEQYF. The variable domain in full, completed from reference TRBV14 and TRBJ2-7, reads EAGVTQFPSHSVIEKGQTVTLRCDPISGHDNLYWYRRVMGKEIKFLLHFVKESKQDESGMPNNRFLAERTGGTYSTLKVQPAELEDSGVYFCASAFVRGPYEQYFGPGTRLTVT.

The V call is TRBV5-1, the J call TRBJ1-4; unclear D gene. CDR3 size: 15 residues. From germline, CDR1 is SGHRS and CDR2 YFSETQ. Trimming took off 0 bases at V and 6 bases at J, with 12 bases between the two ends. The CDR3 sequence: CASSLGGRWHEKLFF. CDR3 DNA: TGCGCCAGCAGCTTGGGCGGACGGTGGCATGAAAAACTGTTTTTT.

CDR3 coding DNA: TGCGCCAGCAGCTTTCAGAGCACAGATACGCAGTATTTT. This translates into CASSFQSTDTQYF. This sequence joins TRBV5-1 and TRBJ2-3; D is unresolved. The germline gives CDR1 SGHRS, CDR2 YFSETQ. This CDR3 has 13 residues. The V end lost 2 bases, the J end lost 0 bases, and 4 bases lay between the germline ends.

This chain uses TRBV5-4 with TRBJ2-7, with 12 positions matching TRBD2. The J segment lost 0 bases and the V segment lost 3 bases, leaving 4 bases of the junction unmatched. Germline CDR1 reads SGHNT; CDR2 reads YYREEE (reference sequence). The CDR3 totals 16 residues. The CDR3 coding sequence is TGTGCCAGCAGCTCGGGACTAGCGGGCACCTCCTACGAGCAGTACTTC. Its translation is CASSSGLAGTSYEQYF.

Concerning this clonotype itself: Possible read error: a much larger clone is one base away. The chain uses TRBV5-1 and TRBJ2-1; D might be TRBD2 (5 bases). The CDR3 covers 16 residues. Germline V gives CDR1 SGHRS, CDR2 YFSETQ. CDR3: CAGSPGLAPSYNEQFF. The DNA for the CDR3 is TGCGCCGGCAGCCCAGGACTGGCACCCTCCTACAATGAGCAGTTCTTC.

V and J are TRBV6-1 and TRBJ1-5; TRBD1 matches 10 bases. This CDR3 contains 18 residues. Per germline, CDR1 MNHNS and CDR2 SASEGT. V trimming: 7 bases; J trimming: 4 bases; junction bases outside the gene matches: 16. The CDR3 here is CASKRSPRDRGRNQPQHF. CDR3 DNA: TGTGCCAGCAAGAGGTCCCCTAGGGACAGGGGACGAAATCAGCCCCAGCATTTT.

With respect to this clonotype: The junction departs from the called germline gene at one end, perhaps through a read error. This chain connects TRBV20-1 to TRBJ1-6, with D uncertain. Per germline, CDR1 DFQATT and CDR2 SNEGSKA (reference sequence). There are 15 residues in the CDR3. The CDR3 sequence is CSAKAGRSYNSSLHF. CDR3 coding DNA: TGCAGTGCTAAAGCAGGCCGCTCCTATAATTCATCCCTCCACTTT.

Note on this clonotype: A read error is possible here, since a much larger clone lies one base away. V gene TRBV3-1 combines with J gene TRBJ2-3; the match to TRBD1 covers 7 bases. CDR3 size: 14 residues. Germline loops: CDR1 LGHDT, CDR2 YNNKEL (reference sequence). Here the CDR3 reads CASSLVDGTDSQYF. The CDR3 DNA reads TGTGCCAGCAGCTTGGTGGACGGGACAGATTCGCAGTATTTT.

This clonotype was seen ten or more times. The rearrangement uses TRBV2 and TRBJ1-4; TRBD1 might be the D (6 bases). The CDR3 runs 14 residues. Germline V CDR1 and CDR2: SNHLY, FYNNEI. V was clipped by 7 bases and J by 4 bases, with 13 bases between them. CDR3 loop: CASTAEGGNEKLFF. As DNA, the CDR3 is TGTGCCAGCACCGCCGAGGGGGGTAATGAAAAACTGTTTTTT.